One and the same sample provided the 21 T cell receptor beta chains below, sequenced in a study of blood T cell repertoires in COVID-19. Profiled with immunoSEQ multiplex PCR; TCRdb holds only in-frame clones, not every one. The sample includes about 130,000 clones, 75% to 90% of them seen just once. Input material: peripheral blood. These receptors were obtained from a human donor in a cohort sampled during active COVID-19.

This chain joins TRBV9 and TRBJ2-1; D not certain. With 3 bases removed from V and 2 bases from J, the gap between germline ends came to 12 bases. Germline-derived CDR1 and CDR2 are SGDLS and YYNGEE. This CDR3 has 15 residues. The CDR3 region has the DNA TGTGCCAGCAGCGCCGTCGAGTCCGCCTACAATGAGCAGTTCTTC. Translation: CASSAVESAYNEQFF.

CDR3 in amino acids: CASRSPEGTVNEKLFF. The CDR3 nucleotides read TGTGCCAGCAGATCTCCGGAAGGGACAGTGAATGAAAAACTGTTTTTT. J is TRBJ1-4 and V is TRBV5-8; the match to TRBD1 covers 7 bases. The CDR3 covers 16 residues. With V trimmed by 5 bases and J by 5 bases, 12 bases remained unmatched. Germline V lookup: CDR1 SGHTS, CDR2 YDEGEE.

The gene calls are TRBV27 and TRBJ2-2; a weak D match, TRBD2 (6 bases). The CDR3 runs 14 residues. CDR1 is MNHEY and CDR2 is SMNVEV in the germline V gene (reference sequence). V was clipped by 6 bases and J by 1 base, with 9 bases between them. The CDR3 loop is CASRGGWNTGELFF. The CDR3 DNA follows: TGTGCCAGCAGGGGGGGTTGGAACACCGGGGAGCTGTTTTTT.

The chain carries TRBV30 and TRBJ2-4, with 11 bases lining up with TRBD2. Germline CDR1 reads GTSNPN; CDR2 reads SVGIG (reference sequence). The CDR3 runs to 14 residues. V shed 5 bases, J shed 6 bases, and the junction held 6 bases outside the gene matches. The CDR3 is CAWVGGTSGNIQYF. Written as DNA, the CDR3 is TGTGCCTGGGTTGGAGGGACTAGCGGAAACATTCAGTACTTC.

This rearrangement joins TRBV28 to TRBJ2-3; 7 nucleotides line up with TRBD1. CDR1 and CDR2 from the germline V gene are MDHEN and SYDVKM. The CDR3 spans 15 residues. J was trimmed by 1 base and V by 5 bases; bases with no gene match: 6. The CDR3 is CASSATGTGTDTQYF. The CDR3, as DNA: TGTGCCAGCAGTGCGACCGGGACAGGCACAGATACGCAGTATTTT.

A single count supports this clone. This sequence joins TRBV13 and TRBJ1-1, with D perhaps matching TRBD1 (6 bases). Germline CDR1 PRHDT, CDR2 FYEKMQ (reference sequence). Trimming removed 5 bases at V and 1 base at J, with 11 bases between. The CDR3 length is 14 residues. The CDR3 here is CASSPGHPNTEAFF. In DNA form, the CDR3 reads TGTGCCAGCAGCCCGGGACACCCGAACACTGAAGCTTTCTTT.

This chain joins TRBV7-2 and TRBJ2-4; 7 nucleotides agree with TRBD2. V lost 5 bases to trimming and J lost 5 bases; unmatched junction nucleotides: 12. The CDR3 has 16 residues. CDR1 is SGHTA and CDR2 is FQGNSA in the germline V gene. The CDR3 region is CASSPPPYGGENIQYF. As DNA, the CDR3 is TGTGCCAGCAGCCCGCCACCGTATGGGGGGGAAAACATTCAGTACTTC. Combining the CDR3 with reference TRBV7-2 and TRBJ2-4 gives the whole variable domain GAGVSQSPSNKVTEKGKDVELRCDPISGHTALYWYRQSLGQGLEFLIYFQGNSAPDKSGLPSDRFSAERTGGSVSTLTIQRTQQEDSAVYLCASSPPPYGGENIQYFGAGTRLSVL.

V usage is TRBV4-3 and J usage is TRBJ2-1; 8 bases agree with TRBD2. The trim removed 0 bases at V and 7 bases at J, leaving 11 bases unmatched. The CDR3 consists of 17 residues. In germline, CDR1 is LGHNA, CDR2 YSLEER. In DNA form, the CDR3 reads TGCGCCAGCAGCCAAGATCTGATCGGGAGGGCGGGGAATGAGCAGTTCTTC. It codes for CASSQDLIGRAGNEQFF.

The chain carries TRBV9 and TRBJ2-3, with 8 positions matching TRBD2. V gave up 4 bases and J gave up 5 bases; unmatched junction bases: 6. Germline V gene data show CDR1 as SGDLS and CDR2 as YYNGEE. The CDR3 totals 14 residues. The CDR3 region is CASSPRGGQDTQYF. Here the CDR3 DNA reads TGTGCCAGCAGCCCCCGGGGGGGTCAAGATACGCAGTATTTT.

The chain carries TRBV13 and TRBJ1-2; D is unresolved. Trimming left V 2 bases short and J 7 bases short, with 8 bases between. Germline-derived CDR1 and CDR2 are PRHDT and FYEKMQ (reference sequence). This CDR3 has 12 residues. The DNA for the CDR3 is TGTGCCAGCAGCTTAAATCCGTCTGGCTACACCTTC. This translates into CASSLNPSGYTF.

The V and J genes are TRBV5-4 and TRBJ2-3; TRBD1 is a possible D gene (6 bases). V dropped 5 bases and J dropped 10 bases, with 14 bases sitting between them. This CDR3 is 12 amino acids long. Germline V gene sequence: CDR1 SGHNT, CDR2 YYREEE (reference sequence). The CDR3 sequence: CASSTTGISQYF. CDR3 nucleotide sequence: TGTGCCAGCAGTACTACAGGGATATCGCAGTATTTT.

V gene TRBV18 combines with J gene TRBJ1-1, with D maybe TRBD1 (6 bases). Trimming stripped 4 bases from V and 0 bases from J, with 9 bases between. The germline V gene encodes CDR1 KGHSH and CDR2 LQKENI. This CDR3 comprises 14 residues. The CDR3 coding sequence is TGTGCCAGCTCACAACAGGGTATGAACACTGAAGCTTTCTTT. It is translated as CASSQQGMNTEAFF.

This clone was seen only a few times. V usage is TRBV30 and J usage is TRBJ2-2; 8 nucleotides match TRBD2. V shed 7 bases and J 0 bases; nucleotides not matched to a gene: 7. CDR3 size: 15 residues. Germline assignment: CDR1 GTSNPN and CDR2 SVGIG (reference sequence). The CDR3 loop is CALNGGGPNTGELFF. The CDR3 nucleotides read TGTGCCTTAAACGGGGGGGGACCGAACACCGGGGAGCTGTTTTTT.

The chain joins TRBV4-3 to TRBJ2-1, with 7 bases identical to TRBD1. J gave up 8 bases and V 0 bases, and 10 bases lay outside the gene matches. Germline CDR1 and CDR2: LGHNA and YSLEER. The CDR3 is made up of 16 amino acids. CDR3 protein: CASSQDYGRGIDEQFF. CDR3 bases: TGCGCCAGCAGCCAAGATTACGGCAGGGGGATCGATGAGCAGTTCTTC.

V and J are TRBV24-1 and TRBJ2-2; 9 nucleotides agree with TRBD1. This CDR3 contains 15 residues. Germline CDR1 KGHDR, CDR2 SFDVKD. The J segment lost 5 bases and the V segment lost 4 bases, leaving 4 bases of the junction unmatched. CDR3 in amino acids: CATSDPGQGTGELFF. CDR3 sequence (DNA): TGTGCCACCAGTGACCCGGGACAGGGTACCGGGGAGCTGTTTTTT.

This clone was counted only a few times. This rearrangement joins TRBV7-2 to TRBJ2-7; D perhaps matches TRBD2 (6 bases). Trimming pared 3 bases from V and 2 bases from J, leaving 14 bases between. The CDR3 length is 15 residues. Germline values: CDR1 SGHTA, CDR2 FQGNSA. CDR3 sequence reads: CASSFAGGSTYEQYF. The CDR3 region has the DNA TGTGCCAGCAGCTTCGCCGGGGGTTCAACCTACGAGCAGTACTTC.

The chain links TRBV7-2 to TRBJ2-1, with TRBD2 identical over 11 bases. Germline trimming cut 4 bases from V and 2 bases from J; bases unmatched to any gene: 1. The V gene's germline CDR1 is SGHTA and CDR2 FQGNSA. The CDR3 is made up of 15 amino acids. The CDR3 DNA reads TGTGCCAGCAGCTCGACTAGCGGGGCCTACAATGAGCAGTTCTTC. Protein product: CASSSTSGAYNEQFF.

The chain has TRBV19 and TRBJ1-2, with 12 bases identical to TRBD1. This CDR3 contains 15 residues. The trim removed 7 bases at V and 6 bases at J, leaving 9 bases unmatched. Germline V gives CDR1 LNHDA, CDR2 SQIVND (reference sequence). The CDR3 DNA reads TGTGCCAGTAATTTACGCGGGACAGGGGGCGATGGCTACACCTTC. This gives the protein CASNLRGTGGDGYTF.

The chain uses TRBV7-9 and TRBJ1-6, with D possibly matching TRBD1 (6 bases). Trimming shortened V by 2 bases and J by 8 bases, and 13 bases separated the two germline ends. The CDR3 has 15 residues. Germline V gene sequence: CDR1 SEHNR, CDR2 FQNEAQ (reference sequence). The CDR3 here is CASSLTGLPDSPLHF. DNA of the CDR3: TGTGCCAGCAGCTTAACAGGGTTACCCGATTCACCCCTCCACTTT. Variable domain in full (rest from reference TRBV7-9 and TRBJ1-6): DTGVSQNPRHKITKRGQNVTFRCDPISEHNRLYWYRQTLGQGPEFLTYFQNEAQLEKSRLLSDRFSAERPKGSFSTLEIQRTEQGDSAMYLCASSLTGLPDSPLHFGNGTRLTVT.

The chain uses TRBV19 and TRBJ2-3; 7 bases align to TRBD2. CDR3 length equals 15 residues. V lost 5 bases to trimming and J lost 4 bases; unmatched junction nucleotides: 9. The germline CDR1 and CDR2 sequences are LNHDA and SQIVND (reference sequence). The CDR3 sequence is CASSDTQRGADTQYF. CDR3 DNA: TGTGCCAGTAGTGATACCCAGCGGGGCGCAGATACGCAGTATTTT.

The chain combines TRBV21-1 with TRBJ1-3. TRBV21-1 is assigned pseudogene status. The CDR3 totals 17 residues. CDR3 loop: CASRRPRGVPSGNTIYF. CDR3 DNA: TGTGCCAGCAGACGCCCCCGGGGGGTGCCCTCTGGAAACACCATATATTTT.